This TCR beta chain was found in a study of long-term antiretroviral therapy in people with HIV. About the study: The earliest samples came from an era when ART typically awaited falling CD4 counts.

The assay, immunoSEQ v3.0, was run at survey level. The assay was immunoSEQ multiplex PCR, and TCRdb's table has in-frame clones only and misses some. The repertoire holds 25,000 to 30,000 clones, with roughly 82% as singletons. The CDR3 consists of 16 residues. Losses at the gene ends were 1 base for V and 0 bases for J; bases not matched to a gene: 5. Germline V gene sequence: CDR1 SGHTA, CDR2 FQGNSA. The rearrangement joins TRBV7-2 to TRBJ2-7, with 8 nucleotides matching TRBD1. The specimen was unsorted PBMCs, collected 0.8 years before starting antiretroviral therapy. The receptor was derived from a man between 18 and 35 years old with HIV. CDR3 in amino acids: CASSLEGTGVSYEQYF. Written as DNA, the CDR3 is TGTGCCAGCAGCTTAGAAGGGACAGGTGTCTCCTACGAGCAGTACTTC.